These T cell receptor beta chains were read from a single sample in a study of blood T cell repertoires in COVID-19. Measured with immunoSEQ multiplex PCR; TCRdb has only the in-frame clones, and not every one. The sample comprises roughly 82,000 clones, 65% to 85% of which are singletons, and approximately 15% rests with the top ten. The sample consisted of peripheral blood. These receptors all come from a woman in her sixties or seventies with acute or convalescent COVID-19. Both conserved end residues are part of each CDR3. Fields, in order: J gene, V gene, CDR3 protein.

TRBJ2-1 | TRBV5-4 | CASSFSGGTYNEQFF
TRBJ2-5 | TRBV5-1 | CASSLALAGGETQYF
TRBJ1-1 | TRBV29-1 | CSVDRGGGTEAFF
TRBJ1-1 | TRBV11-2 | CASSFYRGVNTEAFF
TRBJ1-2 | TRBV7-6 | CASSSTPGQGISYGYTF
TRBJ2-5 | TRBV5-1 | CASSKGQGVMETQYF
TRBJ2-3 | TRBV7-2 | CATSFIAGGIDTQYF
TRBJ1-6 | TRBV5-6 | CASSLDRGQYNSPLHF
TRBJ2-3 | TRBV6-6 | CASSRGGRTDTQYF
TRBJ1-1 | TRBV5-1 | CASSLIDTNTEAFF
TRBJ2-6 | TRBV5-1 | CASSHDSRSSGANVLTF
TRBJ2-3 | TRBV10-3 | CAISGVGTGVQQRADTQYF
TRBJ2-5 | TRBV5-1 | CASSLAGSETQYF
TRBJ2-5 | TRBV5-1 | CASTRDNPSGETQYF
TRBJ2-3 | TRBV5-1 | CASSLSGDTDTQYF
TRBJ2-7 | TRBV27 | CASGAPHSSYEQYF
TRBJ2-5 | TRBV7-3 | CASSKRGLPGETQYF
TRBJ1-2 | TRBV6-5 | CASTPYRDSGYTF
TRBJ2-2 | TRBV5-8 | CASSFSGVAGELFF
TRBJ2-2 | TRBV30 | CAWSYREGGELFF
TRBJ1-1 | TRBV6-5 | CASSLGPNTEAFF
TRBJ1-5 | TRBV21-1 | CASSKASQPQHF
TRBJ1-6 | TRBV9 | CASSSWDRTTSPLHF
TRBJ1-6 | TRBV24-1 | CATRPRGAGSPLHF
TRBJ1-2 | TRBV25-1 | CASSGGTGEGYTF
TRBJ1-5 | TRBV30 | CAWSGSRDTYSNQPQHF
TRBJ2-7 | TRBV2 | CASSGGGEYF
TRBJ2-7 | TRBV24-1 | CATSDLGDRMTYEQYF
TRBJ2-5 | TRBV10-3 | CAIRQETGWPETQYF
TRBJ2-7 | TRBV28 | CASSQGTSGLNEQYF
TRBJ2-3 | TRBV11-3 | CASSSGTSGRTDTQYF
TRBJ1-3 | TRBV3-1/TRBV3-2 | CASSLGQASGNTIYF
TRBJ2-1 | TRBV11-3 | CASSSGLANEQFF
TRBJ1-6 | TRBV5-4 | CASSLRDSGSPLHF
TRBJ1-5 | TRBV5-6 | CASSLVGGSANQPQHF
TRBJ1-2 | TRBV27 | CASSSTAGFYGYTF
TRBJ1-3 | TRBV4-1 | CASSQEFSLSGGNTIYF
TRBJ2-1 | TRBV5-1 | CASVLGWAQAFYNEQFF
TRBJ2-1 | TRBV9 | CASSIQKRRGGGGEQFF
TRBJ2-5 | TRBV14 | CASSQDIAVQETQYF
TRBJ1-6 | TRBV9 | CASSAGGGNSPLHF
TRBJ1-1 | TRBV6-5 | CASSWSGTLTRTEAFF
TRBJ2-3 | TRBV5-1 | CASSTGLAGGPDTQYF
TRBJ1-6 | TRBV3-1/TRBV3-2 | CASRAQGDNSPLHF
TRBJ2-7 | TRBV5-1 | CASSAGTSGGSEQYF
TRBJ2-2 | TRBV3-1/TRBV3-2 | CASSQARVPGELFF
TRBJ1-5 | TRBV2 | CASSDPGGGQPQHF
TRBJ1-3 | TRBV12-3/TRBV12-4 | CASSFPGGLAIYF
TRBJ1-1 | TRBV6-1 | CASSEARRAFF
TRBJ1-2 | TRBV5-4 | CASSLVRDSYGYTF
TRBJ2-3 | TRBV4-2 | CASSQDGGLDTDTQYF
TRBJ1-1 | TRBV7-2 | CASSLARDIGAFF
TRBJ2-5 | TRBV3-1/TRBV3-2 | CASSPGSLGIETQYF
TRBJ1-2 | TRBV29-1 | CSVEDPSWAGNYGYTF
TRBJ2-5 | TRBV9 | CASSVSGSGGAWETQYF
TRBJ1-5 | TRBV4-2 | CASSQDRNSNQPQHF
TRBJ2-2 | TRBV7-9 | CASSSRTGGTGELFF
TRBJ2-4 | TRBV4-3 | CASSGSVSANIQYF
TRBJ1-2 | TRBV27 | CASSLFRGLTEGYTF
TRBJ1-1 | TRBV6-6 | CASSYALTQGRTEAFF